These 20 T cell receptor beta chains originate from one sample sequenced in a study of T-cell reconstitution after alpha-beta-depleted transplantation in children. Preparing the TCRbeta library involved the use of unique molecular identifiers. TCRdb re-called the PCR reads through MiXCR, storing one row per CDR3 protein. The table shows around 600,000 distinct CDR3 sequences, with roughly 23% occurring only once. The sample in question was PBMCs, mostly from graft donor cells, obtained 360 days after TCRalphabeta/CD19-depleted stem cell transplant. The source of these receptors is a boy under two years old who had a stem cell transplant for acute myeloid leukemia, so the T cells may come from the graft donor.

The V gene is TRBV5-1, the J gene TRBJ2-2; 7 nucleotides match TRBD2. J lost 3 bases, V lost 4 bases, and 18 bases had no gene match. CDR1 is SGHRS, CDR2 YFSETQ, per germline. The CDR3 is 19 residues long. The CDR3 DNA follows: TGCGCCAGCAGCCGGAGGGCAGCGGGGACCTACGGGGACACCGGGGAGCTGTTTTTT. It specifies CASSRRAAGTYGDTGELFF. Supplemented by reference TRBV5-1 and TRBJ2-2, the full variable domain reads KAGVTQTPRYLIKTRGQQVTLSCSPISGHRSVSWYQQTPGQGLQFLFEYFSETQRNKGNFPGRFSGRQFSNSRSEMNVSTLELGDSALYLCASSRRAAGTYGDTGELFFGEGSRLTVL.

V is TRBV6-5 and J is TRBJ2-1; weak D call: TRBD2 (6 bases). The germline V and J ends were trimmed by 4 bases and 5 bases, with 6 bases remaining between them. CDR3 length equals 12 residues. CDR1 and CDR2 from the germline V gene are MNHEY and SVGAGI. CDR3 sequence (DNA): TGTGCCAGCAGTTCTAGCGACAATGAGCAGTTCTTC. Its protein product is CASSSSDNEQFF.

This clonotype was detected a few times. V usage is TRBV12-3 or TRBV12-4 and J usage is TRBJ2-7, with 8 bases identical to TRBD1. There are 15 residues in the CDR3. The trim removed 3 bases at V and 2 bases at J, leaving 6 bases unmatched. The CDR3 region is CASSLGRQGPYEQYF. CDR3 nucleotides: TGTGCCAGCAGTTTGGGTCGACAGGGGCCCTACGAGCAGTACTTC.

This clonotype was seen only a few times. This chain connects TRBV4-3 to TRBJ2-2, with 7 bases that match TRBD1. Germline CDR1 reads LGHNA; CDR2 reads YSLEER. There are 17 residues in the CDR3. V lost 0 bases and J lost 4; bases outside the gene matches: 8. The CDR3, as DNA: TGCGCCAGCAGCCAAGAGCTAGACAGGGCTGGCACCGGGGAGCTGTTTTTT. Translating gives CASSQELDRAGTGELFF.

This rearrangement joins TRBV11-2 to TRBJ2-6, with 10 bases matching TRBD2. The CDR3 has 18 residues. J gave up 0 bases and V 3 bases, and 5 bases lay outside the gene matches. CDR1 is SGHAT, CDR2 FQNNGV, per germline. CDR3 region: CASSFPSGGFSGANVLTF. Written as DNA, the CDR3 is TGTGCCAGCAGCTTCCCTAGCGGGGGTTTCTCTGGGGCCAACGTCCTGACTTTC. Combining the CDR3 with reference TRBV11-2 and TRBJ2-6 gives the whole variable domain EAGVAQSPRYKIIEKRQSVAFWCNPISGHATLYWYQQILGQGPKLLIQFQNNGVVDDSQLPKDRFSAERLKGVDSTLKIQPAKLEDSAVYLCASSFPSGGFSGANVLTFGAGSRLTVL.

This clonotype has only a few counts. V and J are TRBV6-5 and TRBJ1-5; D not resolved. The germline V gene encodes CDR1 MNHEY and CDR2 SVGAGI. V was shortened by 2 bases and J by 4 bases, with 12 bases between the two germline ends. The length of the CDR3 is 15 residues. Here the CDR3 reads CASSYRTVENQPQHF. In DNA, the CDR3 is TGTGCCAGCAGTTACAGAACAGTTGAAAATCAGCCCCAGCATTTT.

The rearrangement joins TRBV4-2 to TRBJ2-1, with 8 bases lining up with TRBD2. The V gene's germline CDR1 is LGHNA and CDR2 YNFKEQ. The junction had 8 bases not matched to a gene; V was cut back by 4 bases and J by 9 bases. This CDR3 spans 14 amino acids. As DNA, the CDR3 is TGTGCCAGCAGCCTGGGACTAGTTGGTGTTGAGCAGTTCTTC. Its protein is CASSLGLVGVEQFF.

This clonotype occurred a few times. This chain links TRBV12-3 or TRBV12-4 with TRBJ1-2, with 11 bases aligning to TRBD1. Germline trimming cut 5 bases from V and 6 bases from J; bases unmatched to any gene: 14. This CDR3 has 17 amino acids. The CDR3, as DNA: TGTGCCAGCAGTCTCAAGATTTCCGGGACAGGGGGGAATGGCTACACCTTC. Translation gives CASSLKISGTGGNGYTF.

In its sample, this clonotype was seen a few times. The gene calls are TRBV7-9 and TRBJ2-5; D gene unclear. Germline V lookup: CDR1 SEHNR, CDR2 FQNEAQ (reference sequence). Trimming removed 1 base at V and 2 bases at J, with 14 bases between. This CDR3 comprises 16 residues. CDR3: CASSLGFRTVQETQYF. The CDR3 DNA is TGTGCCAGCAGCTTAGGATTCCGGACCGTGCAAGAGACCCAGTACTTC.

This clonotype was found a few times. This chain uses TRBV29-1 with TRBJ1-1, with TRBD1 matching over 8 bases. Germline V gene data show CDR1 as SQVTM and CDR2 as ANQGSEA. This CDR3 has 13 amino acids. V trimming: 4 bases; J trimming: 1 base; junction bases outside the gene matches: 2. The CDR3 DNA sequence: TGCAGCGTTGGGACAGGGAAGAACACTGAAGCTTTCTTT. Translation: CSVGTGKNTEAFF.

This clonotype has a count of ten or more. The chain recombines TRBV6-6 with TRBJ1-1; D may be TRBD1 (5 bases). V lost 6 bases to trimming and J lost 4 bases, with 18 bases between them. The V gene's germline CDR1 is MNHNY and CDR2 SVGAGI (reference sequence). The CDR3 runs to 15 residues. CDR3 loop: CASRARTSQGTEAFF. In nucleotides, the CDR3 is TGTGCCAGCAGGGCTCGGACATCCCAGGGCACTGAAGCTTTCTTT.

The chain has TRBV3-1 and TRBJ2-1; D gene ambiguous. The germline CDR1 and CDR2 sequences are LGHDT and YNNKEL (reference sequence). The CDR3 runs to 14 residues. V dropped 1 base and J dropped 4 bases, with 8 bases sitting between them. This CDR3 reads CASSQVSRYNEQFF. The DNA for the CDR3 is TGTGCCAGCAGCCAAGTATCCCGGTACAATGAGCAGTTCTTC.

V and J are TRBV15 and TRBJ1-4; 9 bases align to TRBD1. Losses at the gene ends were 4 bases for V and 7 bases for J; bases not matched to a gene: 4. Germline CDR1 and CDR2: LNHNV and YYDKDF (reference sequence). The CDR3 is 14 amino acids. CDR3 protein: CATSIQGAGEKLFF. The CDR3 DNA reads TGTGCCACCAGCATACAGGGGGCCGGTGAAAAACTGTTTTTT. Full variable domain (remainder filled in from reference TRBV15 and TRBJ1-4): DAMVIQNPRYQVTQFGKPVTLSCSQTLNHNVMYWYQQKSSQAPKLLFHYYDKDFNNEADTPDNFQSRRPNTSFCFLDIRSPGLGDTAMYLCATSIQGAGEKLFFGSGTQLSVL.

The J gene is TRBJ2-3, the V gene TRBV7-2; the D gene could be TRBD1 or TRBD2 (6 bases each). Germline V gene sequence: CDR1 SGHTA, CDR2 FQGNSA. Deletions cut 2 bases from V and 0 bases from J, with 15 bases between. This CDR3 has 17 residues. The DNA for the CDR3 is TGTGCCAGCAGCTTATCCCGGGGGCCATCTAGCACAGATACGCAGTATTTT. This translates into CASSLSRGPSSTDTQYF.

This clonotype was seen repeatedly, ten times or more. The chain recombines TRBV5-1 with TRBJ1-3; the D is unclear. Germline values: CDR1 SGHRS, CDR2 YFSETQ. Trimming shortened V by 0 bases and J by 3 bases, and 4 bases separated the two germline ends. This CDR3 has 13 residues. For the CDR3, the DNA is TGCGCCAGCAGCTTGGAGGTTGGAAACACCATATATTTT. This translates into CASSLEVGNTIYF.

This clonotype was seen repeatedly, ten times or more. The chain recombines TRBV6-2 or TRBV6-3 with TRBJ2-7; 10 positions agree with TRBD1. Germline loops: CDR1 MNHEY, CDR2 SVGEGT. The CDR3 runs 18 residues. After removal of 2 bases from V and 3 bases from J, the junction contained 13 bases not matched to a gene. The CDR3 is CASSYSGTTGGGYYEQYF. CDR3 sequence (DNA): TGTGCCAGCAGTTACAGCGGGACGACAGGGGGCGGATACTACGAGCAGTACTTC.

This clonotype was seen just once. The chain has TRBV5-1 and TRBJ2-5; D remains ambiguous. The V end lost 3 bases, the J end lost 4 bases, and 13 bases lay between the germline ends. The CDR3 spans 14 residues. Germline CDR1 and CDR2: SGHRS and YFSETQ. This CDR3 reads CASSSGSGLETQYF. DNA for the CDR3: TGCGCCAGCAGCTCCGGGTCGGGTCTAGAGACCCAGTACTTC.

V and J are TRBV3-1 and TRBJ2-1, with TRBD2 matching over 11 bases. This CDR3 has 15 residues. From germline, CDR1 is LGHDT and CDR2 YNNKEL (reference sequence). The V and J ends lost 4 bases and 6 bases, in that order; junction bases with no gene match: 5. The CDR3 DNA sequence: TGTGCCAGCAGCCGTAGCGGGGGGGTGCCCAATGAGCAGTTCTTC. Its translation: CASSRSGGVPNEQFF.

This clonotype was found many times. The CDR3, as DNA: TGTGCCAGCAGCTTCACAGGGGGCAATCAGCCCCAGCATTTT. This gives the protein CASSFTGGNQPQHF. V gene TRBV7-2 combines with J gene TRBJ1-5; 7 bases align to TRBD1. Germline V gives CDR1 SGHTA, CDR2 FQGNSA. J lost 2 bases, V lost 3 bases, and 1 base had no gene match. The CDR3 has 14 residues. Filled out from reference TRBV7-2 and TRBJ1-5, the complete variable domain reads GAGVSQSPSNKVTEKGKDVELRCDPISGHTALYWYRQSLGQGLEFLIYFQGNSAPDKSGLPSDRFSAERTGGSVSTLTIQRTQQEDSAVYLCASSFTGGNQPQHFGDGTRLSIL.

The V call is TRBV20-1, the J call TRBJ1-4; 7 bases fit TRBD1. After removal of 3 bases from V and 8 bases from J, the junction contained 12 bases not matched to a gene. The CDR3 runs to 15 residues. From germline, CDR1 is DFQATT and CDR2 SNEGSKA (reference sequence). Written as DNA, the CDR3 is TGCAGTGCTAGTCATCTAAAGGACAGGCGAGAAAAACTGTTTTTT. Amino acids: CSASHLKDRREKLFF.